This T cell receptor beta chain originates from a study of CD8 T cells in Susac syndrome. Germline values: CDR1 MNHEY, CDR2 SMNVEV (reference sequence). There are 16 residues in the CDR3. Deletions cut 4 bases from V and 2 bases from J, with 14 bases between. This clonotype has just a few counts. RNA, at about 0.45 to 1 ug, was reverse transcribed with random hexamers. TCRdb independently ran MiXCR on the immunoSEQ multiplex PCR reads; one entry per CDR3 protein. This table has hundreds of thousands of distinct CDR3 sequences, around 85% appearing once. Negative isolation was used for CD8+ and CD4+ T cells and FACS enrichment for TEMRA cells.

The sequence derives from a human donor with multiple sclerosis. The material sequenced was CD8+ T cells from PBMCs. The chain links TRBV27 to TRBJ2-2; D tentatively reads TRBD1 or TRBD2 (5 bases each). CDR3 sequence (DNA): TGTGCCAGCAGTTCCCCCCTTGGGGGAAACACCGGGGAGCTGTTTTTT. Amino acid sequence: CASSSPLGGNTGELFF.